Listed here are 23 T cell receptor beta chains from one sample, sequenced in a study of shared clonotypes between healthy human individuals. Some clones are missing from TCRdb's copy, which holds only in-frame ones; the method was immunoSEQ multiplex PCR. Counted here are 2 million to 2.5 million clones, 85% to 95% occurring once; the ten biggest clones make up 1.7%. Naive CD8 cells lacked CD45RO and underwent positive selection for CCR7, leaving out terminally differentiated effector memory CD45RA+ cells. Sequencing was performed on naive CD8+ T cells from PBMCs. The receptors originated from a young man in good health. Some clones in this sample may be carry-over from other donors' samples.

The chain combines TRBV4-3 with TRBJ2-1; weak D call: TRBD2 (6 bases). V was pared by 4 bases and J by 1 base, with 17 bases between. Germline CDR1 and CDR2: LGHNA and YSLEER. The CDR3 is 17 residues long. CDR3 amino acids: CASSPTPTGVSYNEQFF. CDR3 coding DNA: TGCGCCAGCAGCCCTACCCCCACGGGAGTGTCCTACAATGAGCAGTTCTTC.

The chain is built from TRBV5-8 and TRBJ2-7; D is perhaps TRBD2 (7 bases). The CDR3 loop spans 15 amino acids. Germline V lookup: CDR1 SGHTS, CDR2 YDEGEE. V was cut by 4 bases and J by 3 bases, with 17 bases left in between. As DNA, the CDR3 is TGTGCCAGCAGCAACTACGCGGGGGCCGACTACGAGCAGTACTTC. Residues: CASSNYAGADYEQYF. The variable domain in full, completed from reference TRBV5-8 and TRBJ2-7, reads EAGVTQSPTHLIKTRGQQATLRCSPISGHTSVYWYQQALGLGLQFLLWYDEGEERNRGNFPPRFSGRQFPNYSSELNVNALELEDSALYLCASSNYAGADYEQYFGPGTRLTVT.

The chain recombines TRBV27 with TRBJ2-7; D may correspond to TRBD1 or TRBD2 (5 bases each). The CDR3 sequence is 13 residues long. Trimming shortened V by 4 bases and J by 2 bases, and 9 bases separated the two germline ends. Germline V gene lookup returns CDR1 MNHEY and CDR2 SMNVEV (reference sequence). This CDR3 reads CASSYGGAYEQYF. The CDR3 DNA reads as TGTGCCAGCAGTTATGGGGGAGCCTACGAGCAGTACTTC.

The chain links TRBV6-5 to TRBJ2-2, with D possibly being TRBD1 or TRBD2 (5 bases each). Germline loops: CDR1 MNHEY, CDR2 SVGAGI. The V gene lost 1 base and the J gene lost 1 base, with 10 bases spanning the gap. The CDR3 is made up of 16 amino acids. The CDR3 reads CASSYFGTGNTGELFF. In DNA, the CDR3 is TGTGCCAGCAGTTACTTTGGGACCGGGAACACCGGGGAGCTGTTTTTT.

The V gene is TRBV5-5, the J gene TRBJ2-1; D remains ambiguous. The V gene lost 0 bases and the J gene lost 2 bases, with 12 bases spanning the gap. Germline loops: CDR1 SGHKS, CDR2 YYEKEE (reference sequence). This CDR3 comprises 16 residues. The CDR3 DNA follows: TGTGCCAGCAGCTTGGCCCAACAGAGACCCTACAATGAGCAGTTCTTC. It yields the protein CASSLAQQRPYNEQFF.

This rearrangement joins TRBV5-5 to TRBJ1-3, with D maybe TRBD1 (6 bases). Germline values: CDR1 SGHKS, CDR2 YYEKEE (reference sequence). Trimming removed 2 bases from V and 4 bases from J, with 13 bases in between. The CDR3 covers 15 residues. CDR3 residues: CASSLGQGFGNTIYF. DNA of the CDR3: TGTGCCAGCAGCTTAGGGCAGGGGTTCGGAAACACCATATATTTT. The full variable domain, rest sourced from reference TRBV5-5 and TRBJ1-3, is DAGVTQSPTHLIKTRGQQVTLRCSPISGHKSVSWYQQVLGQGPQFIFQYYEKEERGRGNFPDRFSARQFPNYSSELNVNALLLGDSALYLCASSLGQGFGNTIYFGEGSWLTVV.

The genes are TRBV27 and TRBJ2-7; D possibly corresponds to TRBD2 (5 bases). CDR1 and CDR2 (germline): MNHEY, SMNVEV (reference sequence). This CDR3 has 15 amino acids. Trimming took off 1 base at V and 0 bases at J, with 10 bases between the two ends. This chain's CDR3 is CASSLYAGRSYEQYF. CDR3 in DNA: TGTGCCAGCAGTTTATATGCGGGCCGCTCCTACGAGCAGTACTTC.

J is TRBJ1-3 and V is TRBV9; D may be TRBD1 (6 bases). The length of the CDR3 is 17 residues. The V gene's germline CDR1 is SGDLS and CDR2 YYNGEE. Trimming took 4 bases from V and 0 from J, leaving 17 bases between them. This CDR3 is CASSPRDRGSSGNTIYF. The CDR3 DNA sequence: TGTGCCAGCAGCCCTAGAGATAGGGGGAGCTCTGGAAACACCATATATTTT.

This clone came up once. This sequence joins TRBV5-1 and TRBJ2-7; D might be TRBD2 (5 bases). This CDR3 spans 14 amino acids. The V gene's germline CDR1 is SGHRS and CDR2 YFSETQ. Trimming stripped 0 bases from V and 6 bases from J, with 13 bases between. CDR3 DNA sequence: TGCGCCAGCAGCTTGGCCCCGGGGTCGGGCGAGCAGTACTTC. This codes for CASSLAPGSGEQYF.

Written as DNA, the CDR3 is TGTGCCAGCAGCCTAGCGGGCGGCGAGCAGTTCTTC. Protein sequence: CASSLAGGEQFF. The gene calls are TRBV9 and TRBJ2-1; 8 nucleotides align to TRBD2. In germline, CDR1 is SGDLS, CDR2 YYNGEE. This CDR3 comprises 12 residues. The V gene end was trimmed by 4 bases and the J gene end by 10 bases; junction bases not matched to a gene: 4.

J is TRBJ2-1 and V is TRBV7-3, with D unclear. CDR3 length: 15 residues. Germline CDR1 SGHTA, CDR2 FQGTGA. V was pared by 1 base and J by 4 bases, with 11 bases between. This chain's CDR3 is CASSLISAPYNEQFF. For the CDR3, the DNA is TGTGCCAGCAGCTTAATCAGTGCCCCGTACAATGAGCAGTTCTTC.

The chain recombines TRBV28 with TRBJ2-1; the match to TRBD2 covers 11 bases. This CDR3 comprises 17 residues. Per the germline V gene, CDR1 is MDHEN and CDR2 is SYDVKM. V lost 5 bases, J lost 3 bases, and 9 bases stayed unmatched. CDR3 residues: CASSPPTSGRVYNEQFF. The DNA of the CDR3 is TGTGCCAGCAGTCCCCCAACTAGCGGGAGAGTCTACAATGAGCAGTTCTTC.

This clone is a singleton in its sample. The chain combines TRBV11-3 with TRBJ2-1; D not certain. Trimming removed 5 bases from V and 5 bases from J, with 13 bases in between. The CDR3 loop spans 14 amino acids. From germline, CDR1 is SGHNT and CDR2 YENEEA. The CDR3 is CASSPRSRDNEQFF. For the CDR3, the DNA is TGTGCCAGCAGCCCCCGTAGTCGGGACAATGAGCAGTTCTTC.

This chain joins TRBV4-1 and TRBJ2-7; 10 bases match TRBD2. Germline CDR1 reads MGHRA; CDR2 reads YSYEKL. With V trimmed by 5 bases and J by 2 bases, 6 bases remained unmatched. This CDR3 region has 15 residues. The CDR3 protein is CASSTRTSGAYEQYF. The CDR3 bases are TGCGCCAGCAGCACGCGGACTAGCGGAGCCTACGAGCAGTACTTC.

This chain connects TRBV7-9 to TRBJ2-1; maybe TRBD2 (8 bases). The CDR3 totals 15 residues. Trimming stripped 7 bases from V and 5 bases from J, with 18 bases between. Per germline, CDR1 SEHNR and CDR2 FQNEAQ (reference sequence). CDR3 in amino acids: CASIPGGDRDNEQFF. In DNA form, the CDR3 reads TGTGCCAGCATCCCGGGGGGGGACAGAGACAATGAGCAGTTCTTC.

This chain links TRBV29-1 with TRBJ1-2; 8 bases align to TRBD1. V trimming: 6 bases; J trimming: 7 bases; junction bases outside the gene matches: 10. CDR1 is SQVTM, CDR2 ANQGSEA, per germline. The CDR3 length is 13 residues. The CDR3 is CSVRPTGEFGYTF. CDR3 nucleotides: TGCAGCGTCCGCCCGACAGGGGAGTTTGGCTACACCTTC.

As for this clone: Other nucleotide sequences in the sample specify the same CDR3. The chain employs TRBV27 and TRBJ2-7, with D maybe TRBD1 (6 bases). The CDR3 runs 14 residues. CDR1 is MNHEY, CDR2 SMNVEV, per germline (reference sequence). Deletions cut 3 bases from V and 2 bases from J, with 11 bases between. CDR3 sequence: CASSFRDRTYEQYF. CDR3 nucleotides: TGTGCCAGCAGTTTTCGTGACAGGACCTACGAGCAGTACTTC.

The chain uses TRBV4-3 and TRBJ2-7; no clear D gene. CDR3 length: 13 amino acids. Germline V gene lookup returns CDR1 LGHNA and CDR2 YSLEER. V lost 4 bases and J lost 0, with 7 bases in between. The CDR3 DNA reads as TGCGCCAGCAGCCCCATGGGCTCCTACGAGCAGTACTTC. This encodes CASSPMGSYEQYF.

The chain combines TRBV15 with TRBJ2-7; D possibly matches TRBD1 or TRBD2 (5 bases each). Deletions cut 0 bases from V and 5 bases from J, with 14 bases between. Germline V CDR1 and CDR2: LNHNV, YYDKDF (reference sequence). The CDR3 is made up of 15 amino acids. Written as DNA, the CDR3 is TGTGCCACCAGCAGAGATTTGAGGGGAAACCACGAGCAGTACTTC. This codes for CATSRDLRGNHEQYF.

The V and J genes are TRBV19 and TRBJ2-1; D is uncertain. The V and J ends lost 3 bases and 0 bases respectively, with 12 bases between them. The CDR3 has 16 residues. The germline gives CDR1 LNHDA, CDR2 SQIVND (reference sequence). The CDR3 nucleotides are TGTGCCAGTAGTATTTCTGGCAGGAGCTCCTACAATGAGCAGTTCTTC. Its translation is CASSISGRSSYNEQFF.

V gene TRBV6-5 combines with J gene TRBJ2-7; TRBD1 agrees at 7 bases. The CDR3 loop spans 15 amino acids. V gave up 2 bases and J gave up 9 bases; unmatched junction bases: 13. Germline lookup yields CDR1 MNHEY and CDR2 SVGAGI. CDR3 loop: CASSYGQGVINWQYF. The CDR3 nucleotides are TGTGCCAGCAGTTACGGGCAGGGGGTCATAAACTGGCAGTACTTC.

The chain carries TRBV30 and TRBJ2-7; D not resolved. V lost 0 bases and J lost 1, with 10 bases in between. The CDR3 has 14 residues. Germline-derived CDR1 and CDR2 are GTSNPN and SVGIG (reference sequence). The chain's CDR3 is CAWSVDGDSYEQYF. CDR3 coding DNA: TGTGCCTGGAGTGTAGACGGTGATTCCTACGAGCAGTACTTC.

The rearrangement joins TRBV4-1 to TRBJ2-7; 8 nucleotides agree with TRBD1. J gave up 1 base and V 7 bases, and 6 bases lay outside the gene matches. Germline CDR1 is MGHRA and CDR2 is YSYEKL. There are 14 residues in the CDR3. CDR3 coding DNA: TGCGCCAGCACCCGAGACAGGGGATCCTACGAGCAGTACTTC. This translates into CASTRDRGSYEQYF.